The clone carrying this T cell receptor (beta chain) appeared a few times. Its specificity is unknown. The data belong to a study of cytomegalovirus exposure and HLA in healthy donors. The germline CDR1 and CDR2 sequences are SEHNR and FQNEAQ (reference sequence). This CDR3 is 12 amino acids long. V lost 1 base, J lost 10 bases, and 2 bases stayed unmatched. Findings and limits, study-wide: CMV serostatus was the sole immune exposure data available.

It was with 60 Vbeta and 13 Jbeta primers that the PCR ran. The data were produced by immunoSEQ multiplex PCR, yet TCRdb's version contains in-frame clones alone and is incomplete. Here the sample spans 170,000 or so clones, approximately 81% being singletons. The receptor comes from a boy between 2 and 15 years old in good health and CMV-seronegative. The chain uses TRBV7-9 and TRBJ1-1; 8 bases are a match to TRBD1. Sequenced input: PBMCs. This chain's CDR3 is CASSLEDRVAFF. The CDR3 nucleotides are TGTGCCAGCAGCTTAGAGGACAGGGTAGCTTTCTTT.